The rows below give T cell receptor beta chains drawn from one sample of a study of cytomegalovirus exposure and HLA in healthy donors. Clones were sequenced by immunoSEQ multiplex PCR, and TCRdb holds only the in-frame ones, with some missing. There are roughly 120,000 clones in the sample; around three quarters occur only once, and less than 5.5% lies in the top ten. Sequencing was performed on PBMCs. The receptor source for this set is a man aged 50 or older in good health and CMV-seropositive. CDR3s include the opening cysteine and the closing phenylalanine or tryptophan. The D gene is left open where the match is weak.

>TRBV19|.|TRBJ1-1
CASIGGAGDTEAFF
>TRBV27|.|TRBJ1-5
CASSPVSSNQPQHF
>TRBV11-2|.|TRBJ2-5
CASSLDSGGLAETQYF
>TRBV5-1|TRBD1|TRBJ1-4
CASSQDGQATNEKLFF
>TRBV2|.|TRBJ2-1
CASRGTSQGSGQFF
>TRBV7-2|.|TRBJ2-5
CASSLVWNGGRETQYF
>TRBV28|TRBD1|TRBJ1-5
CASSSLPGQGSDQPQHF
>TRBV28|TRBD2|TRBJ2-5
CASSLRLGLAGPLETQYF
>TRBV2|.|TRBJ1-2
CASSLTEGGYTF
>TRBV7-9|.|TRBJ1-2
CASSLAGGSGYGYTF
>TRBV28|TRBD1|TRBJ1-5
CASSDSGTVYSNQPQHF
>TRBV11-1|TRBD2|TRBJ2-1
CASSPAGGPYNEQFF
>TRBV4-1|.|TRBJ2-2
CASSQRDSANTGELFF
>TRBV19|.|TRBJ1-2
CASHRVNYGYTF
>TRBV1|.|TRBJ2-1
CTSSLPGLAGGPIYNEQFF
>TRBV4-1|.|TRBJ2-5
CASSQDPETQYF
>TRBV9|TRBD1|TRBJ1-4
CASSAGQGGEKLFF
>TRBV19|TRBD2|.
CASSIKLAGGRYEQYF
>TRBV19|TRBD2|TRBJ2-1
CASSIGTSGEQFF
>TRBV27|.|TRBJ2-3
CASSTWDTRDPITDTQYF
>TRBV4-1|.|TRBJ1-5
CASSQDGGQYHQPQHF
>TRBV6-5|.|TRBJ1-2
CASSQTQTEDYGYTF
>TRBV6-5|TRBD1|TRBJ1-2
CASMPFTGGFGYTF
>TRBV21-1|.|TRBJ1-2
CASSFRDRTNSNYGYTF
>TRBV29-1|TRBD2|TRBJ2-3
CSVGQGGEDTQYF
>TRBV6-6|.|TRBJ1-1
CASSQSLEGEAFF
>TRBV30|TRBD2|TRBJ2-3
CACLAGFGVADTQYF
>TRBV13|.|TRBJ1-1
CASSLTLHADSSGTEAFF
>TRBV6-6|TRBD1|TRBJ1-5
CASRTDRRQPQHF
>TRBV12-5|TRBD2|TRBJ2-7
CASALRGEQYF
>TRBV19|.|TRBJ1-1
CASSLDRNTEAFF
>TRBV19|.|TRBJ1-4
CASTQNGNHRSNEKLFF
>TRBV5-4|TRBD1|TRBJ1-2
CASSKGTAPVEGYTF
>TRBV6-1|TRBD2|TRBJ2-3
CASSVSGGPTDTQYF
>TRBV5-5|TRBD1|TRBJ2-3
CASSLVGQGGADTQYF
>TRBV11-2|TRBD2|TRBJ2-5
CASSEGLAGGQETQYF
>TRBV18|.|TRBJ1-3
CASQTGSSSGNTIYF
>TRBV2|.|TRBJ2-7
CASTVAYEQYF
>TRBV4-3|.|TRBJ2-5
CASSQDHTLQAETQYF
>TRBV6-1|.|TRBJ1-4
CASDGAALGEKLFF
>TRBV5-1|.|TRBJ1-1
CASSSPGVNTEAFF
>TRBV10-3|.|TRBJ1-1
CAIRGAANTEAFF